This TCR beta chain comes out of a study of cytomegalovirus exposure and HLA in healthy donors listed by TCRdb under 2017. Study-wide context: In an earlier analysis of 450 to 750 of the donors, roughly 300 Gb of sequence data and about 110 million unique TCR beta sequences from approximately 180 million T cells were reported. An early release that covered some 640 HLA-typed donors contained 300 to 350 gigabases of sequencing data and some 87 million unique TCR sequences. Of the roughly 400 genotyped donors, roughly 80% were placed in the genetic ancestry cluster associated with self-reported Caucasian donors. The study aimed to test whether signatures of past pathogen exposure could be identified by cataloging public T cell receptors. The study used immunosequencing to profile the T cell repertoires of under 700 subjects and linked those repertoires to cytomegalovirus serostatus. Besides the first cohort of about 730 subjects, a separate validation cohort made up of 120 different subjects was used. High-throughput TCR immunosequencing, statistical association of individual TCRs with disease status, and machine learning were combined to predict cytomegalovirus infection status. A later analysis re-analyzed previously published TCR beta repertoires from 666 donors and added high-resolution HLA genotyping to study TCR occurrence patterns. In the later analysis, no new phenotypic data were used to find candidate immune exposures; instead, reliance was placed on TCR beta sequences and their occurrence across donors. In an earlier analysis of around 540 of the donors, high-throughput TCR beta sequencing was used to judge whether each TCR beta V gene segment behaved as functional or pseudogenic. Donor age, sex, ethnicity and CMV serostatus were collected together with the repertoire data. Genome-wide SNP genotypes for about three fifths of the roughly 670 donors were used in a later genetic analysis, which treated that subset as a discovery cohort. Every discovery cohort repertoire had been produced on one sequencing platform. Both class I and class II loci were covered by HLA typing, at four-digit resolution. Typing coverage varied by locus: 629-630 donors for A, B, C, DRB1 and DQB1; roughly 560 for DQA1; more than 600 for DPA1; around 450 for DPB1. Because of strong linkage in the cohort, roughly five DR-DQ haplotypes were treated as single units for association and clustering. On average, around 240,000 unique TCR beta nucleotide sequences were sequenced per donor among 300 to 500 genotyped donors of the cohort, with roughly a sixth of those sequences being non-productive.

In total, roughly 670 healthy bone marrow donors made up the cohort. Cohort members were all nominally healthy when sampled, although unrecorded immune exposures were likely present. The donor tested CMV seropositive, placing the donor among the 290 or so seropositive members of the cohort. Every donor gave a peripheral blood sample, and the peripheral blood mononuclear cells from that sample were used for TCR beta sequencing. The Qiagen DNeasy Blood Extraction Kit was used to extract genomic DNA from the blood cell samples. V is pruned by 4 bases and J by 4 bases, leaving 10 bases of the junction without a gene match. As encoded in the germline V gene, CDR1 is SGHRS while CDR2 is YFSETQ. Including cysteine and phenylalanine, the CDR3 has 15 amino acids. The CDR3 DNA has 45 bases and is translated from base 1. Preparation of the library involved the immunoSEQ multiplex PCR assay. The multiplex PCR relied on a mix of 60 forward primers for TCR Vbeta segments and 13 reverse primers for TCR Jbeta segments. The CDR3 region of rearranged TCR beta genes was amplified from genomic DNA with a multiplex PCR assay. The amplified TCR beta libraries were sequenced on the Illumina HiSeq System as 87-base-pair reads. On the study's bioinformatics: Across the roughly 600 repertoires, a later analysis counted 75 million to 90 million unique TCR beta chains, 9.5 million to 13 million of which were shared by at least two donors. To remove PCR and sequencing errors, raw reads were error-corrected and collapsed into unique sequences using a nearest-neighbor algorithm that merged closely related sequences. To assign V, D and J gene segments, CDR3 sequences were aligned to IMGT reference sequences. For a sequence to be retained, at least a six-nucleotide match to both a V gene segment and a J gene segment was required. A rearrangement counted as productive if the CDR3 had no stop codons and remained in frame with V and J, and every other rearrangement counted as non-productive. CDR3 was defined by IMGT convention, running from the second conserved V-encoded cysteine to the conserved J-encoded phenylalanine. In an earlier analysis of roughly 580 of the donors, sequences lacking an unambiguous match to a single V gene segment were excluded. In an earlier analysis of approximately 550 of the donors, V segments were called functional above 56.7% productive rearrangements and were called segregating when the between-donor standard deviation exceeded 5%. A statistical classification framework was developed to diagnose cytomegalovirus status using the catalog of TCR beta chain sequences. In a later analysis, TCR nucleotide sequences were compared against IMGT/GENE-DB human TR gene sequences so that V and J genes could be assigned. A later analysis assigned CDR3 sequences and most-parsimonious VDJ recombination scenarios with the TCRdist pipeline. In a later analysis, each TCR beta chain was defined by its CDR3 amino acid sequence together with its V-gene family, and reads lacking a unique V-gene family were excluded. To address suspected cross-contamination and a sequencing artifact, a later analysis removed around 600 highly shared, low-generation-probability nucleotide sequences. In a later analysis, a clonal expansion index for each public chain was calculated from normalized within-repertoire ranks of inferred template counts. Generation probabilities in a later analysis came from a VDJ recombination model fitted to out-of-frame rearrangements, and those results were checked against IGoR. A later analysis scored TCR-TCR, TCR-HLA and TCR-CMV co-occurrence with hypergeometric tests, applying a repertoire-size bias correction to TCR pairs. In a later analysis, false discovery rates were estimated by permuting HLA or CMV assignments 20 times. A later analysis grouped co-occurring TCRs with DBSCAN, adding TCRdist sequence similarity when clustering within HLA-allele-positive subsets. Co-occurrence clustering excluded repertoires with fewer than 30,000 or more than 120,000 public chains, plus five with anomalous nucleotide sharing. TCRdb took this table from immuneACCESS and kept in-frame rearrangements with V and J called. Such tables lack part of the clones; where checked against another copy, unresolved V genes explain under half of the gap, and the rest is unexplained. The V and J calls and clone size were taken over from that table, and D and trimming were inferred from the DNA. Per the sample table, the count is around 50,000 clones. Approximately 11% of the sample is in the top ten clones.

Study-wide conclusions, independent of this receptor: V-gene and J-gene trimming of TCR beta chains was associated with a missense DCLRE1C variant in a later genetic analysis, and the association was replicated in an independent cohort. The only immune exposure information available for the cohort was CMV serostatus. In a later analysis, several top co-occurrence clusters were reported to appear linked to parvovirus B19, influenza, CMV and Epstein-Barr virus. According to a later analysis, most CMV-associated TCR beta chains appeared to be HLA-restricted, and the HLA associations seemed to be driven largely by CMV exposure. When HLA alleles, especially DR and DQ, strongly co-occurred, attributing TCR associations to individual alleles was difficult. Three of the identified cytomegalovirus-associated TCR beta chains were confirmed in vitro to be specific for cytomegalovirus antigens. Compared with the 666-donor mean, donors in an Asian-associated ancestry cluster had fewer N-insertions in productive TCRs, according to a later genetic analysis. Because counts were too low, approximately 18 rarely observed V segments, including chromosome 9 orphons, were excluded from the earlier analysis of some 590 of the donors. The study listed 164 TCR beta chains as associated with cytomegalovirus. A further reported finding was that TCR beta sequences accurately predicted the HLA-A and HLA-B alleles for most subjects in the first cohort. The cohort was sequenced for TCR beta chains only, and without alpha or paired-chain data the features that could be detected were limited. According to the authors, the approach could potentially be generalized to other disease states and immunological phenotypes. Linkage disequilibrium might explain the correlated functional status among segregating V segments, but an unknown experimental factor could not be ruled out. Because HLA typing was unavailable for some donors at each locus, only the typed subset was used in association tests. In a later analysis, HLA-associated TCR beta chains were found to be more clonally expanded and to have lower generation probabilities than equally common non-associated chains. In a later analysis, TCR association rates were found to vary across HLA loci, with the most associated TCRs seen for DRB1 alleles and the fewest for HLA-C alleles. In both the original and validation cohorts, the classifier was reported to diagnose cytomegalovirus status with high specificity and sensitivity. Some IMGT-functional V segments, including TRBV6-2 and TRBV6-3, could not be distinguished by the 87-base-pair reads and were therefore excluded. In a later analysis, 15,000 to 20,000 TCR beta sequences were associated with specific HLA alleles at a false discovery rate of 0.05. While some public TCRs were present in many individuals, most TCR sequences turned up only very rarely across donors. The sequencing pipeline was judged likely to have produced a cluster of highly shared sequence variants as a technical artifact. Sequencing depth was assumed to be roughly uniform across donors in the presence/absence analyses, though that assumption may not hold. Broadly in line with IMGT annotations, most TCR beta V segments showed up in productive rearrangements about 87% or about 30% of the time in an earlier analysis of some 590 of the donors.

In the case of this clone: This clone's antigen is unknown.

The V gene is TRBV5-1 and the J gene is TRBJ1-2, and TRBD1 aligns with 7 junction nucleotides. The sequencing input was PBMCs. The sequence came from a woman aged 45-59 years in good health and CMV-seropositive. The CDR3 region has the sequence CASSPDPGQTYGYTF. The DNA sequence is TGCGCCAGCAGCCCAGATCCGGGACAGACCTATGGCTACACCTTC.